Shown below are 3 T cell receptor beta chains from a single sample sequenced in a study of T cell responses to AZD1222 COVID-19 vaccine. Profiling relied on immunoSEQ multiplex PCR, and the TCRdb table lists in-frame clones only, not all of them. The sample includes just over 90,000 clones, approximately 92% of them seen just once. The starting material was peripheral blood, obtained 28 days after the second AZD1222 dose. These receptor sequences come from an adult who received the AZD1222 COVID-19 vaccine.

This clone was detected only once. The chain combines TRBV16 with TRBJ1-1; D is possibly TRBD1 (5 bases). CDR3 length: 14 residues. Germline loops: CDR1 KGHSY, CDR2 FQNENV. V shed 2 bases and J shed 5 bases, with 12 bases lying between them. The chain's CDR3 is CASSQTVRGTEAFF. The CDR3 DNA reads TGTGCCAGCAGCCAAACGGTGAGGGGAACTGAAGCTTTCTTT.

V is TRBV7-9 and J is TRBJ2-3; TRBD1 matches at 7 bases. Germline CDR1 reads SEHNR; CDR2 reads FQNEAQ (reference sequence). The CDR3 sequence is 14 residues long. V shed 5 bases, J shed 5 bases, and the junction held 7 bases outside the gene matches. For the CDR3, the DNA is TGTGCCAGCAGCCTCCGGGACAGCGGAGATACGCAGTATTTT. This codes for CASSLRDSGDTQYF.

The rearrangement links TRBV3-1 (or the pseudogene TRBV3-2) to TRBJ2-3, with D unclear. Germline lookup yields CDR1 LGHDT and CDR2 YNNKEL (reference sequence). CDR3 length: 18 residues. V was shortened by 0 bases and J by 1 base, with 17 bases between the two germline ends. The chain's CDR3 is CASSQDWGSGRGTDTQYF. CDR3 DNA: TGTGCCAGCAGCCAAGATTGGGGTTCGGGTAGGGGCACAGATACGCAGTATTTT.